The rows below give T cell receptor beta chains drawn from one sample of a study of memory CD4+ T cells and cytomegalovirus serostatus. Measured with immunoSEQ multiplex PCR; TCRdb has only the in-frame clones, and not every one. The sample shows more than 35,000 clones, less than 80% of them seen only once. Sequencing was carried out using memory CD4+ T cells from blood. The receptors derive from an adult in good health and CMV-seropositive. Each CDR3 is given with its conserved first and last residue. A D gene is named only where the DNA matches it firmly.

D: TRBD2
J: TRBJ2-2
V: TRBV10-3
CDR3: CAISPSGNTGELFF

D: -
J: TRBJ1-1
V: TRBV19
CDR3: CASSTHHMNTEAFF

D: -
J: TRBJ2-5
V: TRBV2
CDR3: CASSPQGFETQYF

D: -
J: TRBJ1-6
V: TRBV11-2
CDR3: CASSLLGRGNSPLHF

D: -
J: TRBJ1-2
V: TRBV5-1
CDR3: CASSLAGDYGYTF

D: TRBD1
J: TRBJ1-1
V: TRBV27
CDR3: CASSDRDRGPLF

D: -
J: TRBJ2-5
V: TRBV7-3
CDR3: CASSPTVQETQYF

D: TRBD2
J: TRBJ2-3
V: TRBV5-1
CDR3: CASSLGPSGGSTDTQYF

D: -
J: TRBJ2-4
V: TRBV28
CDR3: CASSLAFRVAKNIQYF

D: -
J: TRBJ1-1
V: TRBV29-1
CDR3: CSVGTEAFF

D: -
J: TRBJ2-5
V: TRBV7-2
CDR3: CASTVGAAQETQYF

D: -
J: TRBJ1-1
V: TRBV25-1
CDR3: CASSLGRNTEVFF

D: -
J: TRBJ2-7
V: TRBV15
CDR3: CATSREQGSYEQYF

D: TRBD2
J: TRBJ2-3
V: TRBV2
CDR3: CASRGYVGGSTDTQYF

D: TRBD1
J: TRBJ1-1
V: TRBV5-6
CDR3: CASTTLGSGGLTEAFF

D: -
J: TRBJ2-1
V: TRBV6-5
CDR3: CASSRFEGDEQFF

D: -
J: TRBJ1-5
V: TRBV7-9
CDR3: CASSSSDGNQPQHF

D: -
J: TRBJ2-1
V: TRBV11-2
CDR3: CASSLVGGYNEQFF

D: -
J: TRBJ2-2
V: TRBV5-5
CDR3: CASSPILGELFF

D: -
J: TRBJ2-6
V: TRBV11-2
CDR3: CASSLDGRSGANVLTF

D: TRBD1
J: TRBJ1-5
V: TRBV5-1
CDR3: CASSYEPGTGQPQHF

D: -
J: TRBJ2-1
V: TRBV29-1
CDR3: CSVAARTSGGDEQFF

D: -
J: TRBJ2-6
V: TRBV2
CDR3: CASRAVLSGANVLTF

D: TRBD1
J: TRBJ2-5
V: TRBV4-1
CDR3: CASSQGTGQRETQYF

D: -
J: TRBJ1-2
V: TRBV14
CDR3: CASSPRPGASGYTF

D: TRBD2
J: TRBJ2-1
V: TRBV10-2
CDR3: CASSEVGLAGGGEQFF

D: -
J: TRBJ1-2
V: TRBV4-1
CDR3: CASSPRTGLDYGYTF

D: TRBD2
J: TRBJ2-1
V: TRBV28
CDR3: CASSRSGTSGEEQFF

D: TRBD1
J: TRBJ2-1
V: TRBV15
CDR3: CATSATRDREFF

D: -
J: TRBJ1-5
V: TRBV6-5
CDR3: CASGGPRQPQHF

D: -
J: TRBJ1-4
V: TRBV7-2
CDR3: CASSLWGTSGEKLFF

D: -
J: TRBJ2-5
V: TRBV6-1
CDR3: CASRRGRGQETQYF

D: -
J: TRBJ2-7
V: TRBV7-2
CDR3: CASSFGLGEQYF

D: -
J: TRBJ2-3
V: TRBV6-5
CDR3: CASSYGRSDTQYF

D: TRBD2
J: TRBJ2-5
V: TRBV4-2
CDR3: CASSQDLAGGRDQETQYF

D: -
J: TRBJ1-1
V: TRBV25-1
CDR3: CASTQGPNTEAFF

D: TRBD2
J: TRBJ2-1
V: TRBV2
CDR3: CASNLLAGINNEQFF

D: TRBD1
J: TRBJ1-1
V: TRBV5-8
CDR3: CASSLLQGKTEAFF

D: -
J: TRBJ2-1
V: TRBV19
CDR3: CASSRDTKQFF